This T cell receptor (beta chain) was profiled in a study of response to subunit inactivated influenza vaccine. With respect to this clonotype: Antigen specificity is unknown.

The CDR3 loop spans 15 amino acids. Germline V lookup: CDR1 SGDLS, CDR2 YYNGEE. J gave up 6 bases and V 7 bases, and 10 bases lay outside the gene matches. Study-level findings and limits: The authors suggested that few new T cells are recruited per seasonal influenza vaccination.

A single record per CDR3 protein comes from TCRdb applying MiXCR to the RT-PCR reads. Among roughly 650,000 distinct CDR3 sequences listed, 15% to 19% were seen once. The chain uses TRBV9 and TRBJ2-2; TRBD2 matches at 9 bases. The material sequenced was PBMCs from blood, taken about 12 days after vaccination. This clonotype was sampled from a man between 45 and 60 years old who received an inactivated influenza vaccine. The CDR3 sequence is CASVRGSGSAGELFF. The CDR3 bases are TGTGCCAGCGTCAGGGGTAGCGGGAGCGCCGGGGAGCTGTTTTTT.